This T cell receptor beta chain is drawn from a study of blood T cell repertoires in COVID-19. The Seattle patients joined while their infection was active and were tracked longitudinally afterward. The CDR3 runs 13 residues. The germline V gene encodes CDR1 SEHNR and CDR2 FQNEAQ (reference sequence). V shed 2 bases and J shed 6 bases, with 11 bases lying between them. Per the study methods: Estimates of nucleated cell counts were drawn from the amplification of reference gene primers. Some clones are missing from TCRdb's copy, which holds only in-frame ones; the method was immunoSEQ multiplex PCR. Clonal size and the V and J genes are those of that table, whereas D and trimming came from the DNA. The sample shows a few hundred thousand clones, more than 85% of them seen only once.

This receptor was identified in a person aged 18-35 years with COVID-19, enrolled during active disease. The sample comprised peripheral blood. The V call is TRBV7-9, the J call TRBJ2-7; tentatively, D is TRBD1 (5 bases). The CDR3 DNA follows: TGTGCCAGCAGCTTAACCATGGGGCTCGAGCAGTACTTC. This encodes CASSLTMGLEQYF.